The 12 T cell receptor beta chains reported below all come from one sample, sequenced in a study of identical twins. MiXCR, run by TCRdb on the 5' RACE reads, gives a single entry per CDR3 protein. The sample consists of approximately 410,000 distinct CDR3 sequences, less than 20% of them appearing once. What was sequenced was naive T cells sorted from blood. These receptors were collected from a man between 45 and 60 years old in good health.

The chain has TRBV20-1 and TRBJ2-5, with D perhaps assigned TRBD1 or TRBD2 (7 bases each). The CDR3 consists of 14 residues. Deletions cut 0 bases from V and 7 bases from J, with 15 bases between. CDR1 is DFQATT, CDR2 SNEGSKA, per germline (reference sequence). CDR3 coding DNA: TGCAGTGCTAGAGATGCAGGGGGGGCAGGGACCCAGTACTTC. Translated, it gives CSARDAGGAGTQYF.

V gene TRBV4-2 combines with J gene TRBJ2-1; 9 bases are shared with TRBD2. Germline CDR1 and CDR2: LGHNA and YNFKEQ. The CDR3 runs to 15 residues. The trim removed 3 bases at V and 7 bases at J, leaving 7 bases unmatched. CDR3 amino acids: CASSQLRGGRNEQFF. Written as DNA, the CDR3 is TGTGCCAGCAGCCAGTTGCGGGGGGGCCGGAATGAGCAGTTCTTC.

This chain uses TRBV5-1 with TRBJ2-5; no clear D. The CDR3 is made up of 14 amino acids. Per germline, CDR1 SGHRS and CDR2 YFSETQ. The germline V and J ends were trimmed by 0 bases and 1 base, with 7 bases remaining between them. In DNA, the CDR3 is TGCGCCAGCAGCTTGGGTGTTATCCAAGAGACCCAGTACTTC. Its translation is CASSLGVIQETQYF.

This clonotype has ten or more counts. The chain joins TRBV21-1 to TRBJ2-2. TRBV21-1 counts as a pseudogene. The CDR3 consists of 13 residues. CDR3: CASSTSETGELFF. DNA of the CDR3: TGTGCCAGCAGCACCTCGGAAACCGGGGAGCTGTTTTTT.

This clonotype was seen more than once but under ten times. This rearrangement joins TRBV5-1 to TRBJ2-5; 7 bases are shared with TRBD2. This CDR3 is 15 amino acids long. Germline assignment: CDR1 SGHRS and CDR2 YFSETQ. Trimming removed 5 bases from V and 2 bases from J; junction bases left unmatched: 9. The CDR3 DNA is TGCGCCAGCAGTTTAACCGGGAGGCAGCAAGAGACCCAGTACTTC. This encodes CASSLTGRQQETQYF.

This clonotype was recorded at least ten times. This chain uses TRBV7-8 with TRBJ2-7, with TRBD2 identical over 10 bases. Looked up from germline, CDR1 is SGHVS and CDR2 is FQNEAQ. This CDR3 contains 15 residues. V lost 3 bases to trimming and J lost 0 bases; unmatched junction nucleotides: 2. CDR3 sequence (DNA): TGTGCCAGCAGCTTGGAGCGGGGGGGCTCCTACGAGCAGTACTTC. It translates to CASSLERGGSYEQYF. Together with reference TRBV7-8 and TRBJ2-7, the CDR3 gives the full variable domain: GAGVSQSPRYKVAKRGQDVALRCDPISGHVSLFWYQQALGQGPEFLTYFQNEAQLDKSGLPSDRFFAERPEGSVSTLKIQRTQQEDSAVYLCASSLERGGSYEQYFGPGTRLTVT.

This clonotype was picked up a small number of times. The chain employs TRBV6-1 and TRBJ2-7; possibly TRBD2 for D (5 bases). Trimming took 6 bases from V and 0 from J, leaving 15 bases between them. The CDR3 runs 15 residues. The V gene's germline CDR1 is MNHNS and CDR2 SASEGT. The CDR3 reads CASRTGIGSSYEQYF. In DNA form, the CDR3 reads TGTGCCAGCAGAACCGGGATTGGCAGCTCCTACGAGCAGTACTTC.

This clonotype was observed many times. The rearrangement joins TRBV5-1 to TRBJ2-6; D is ambiguous. The CDR3 is made up of 18 amino acids. V was trimmed by 0 bases and J by 0 bases, leaving 13 bases between them. The germline gives CDR1 SGHRS, CDR2 YFSETQ. The CDR3 loop is CASSLVMLGSSGANVLTF. The CDR3 coding sequence is TGCGCCAGCAGCTTGGTTATGCTGGGTAGCTCTGGGGCCAACGTCCTGACTTTC.

The rearrangement links TRBV5-5 to TRBJ1-2, with D unresolved. This CDR3 contains 12 residues. Deletions cut 4 bases from V and 7 bases from J, with 11 bases between. Germline assignment: CDR1 SGHKS and CDR2 YYEKEE (reference sequence). CDR3 amino acids: CASSLQTGGYTF. The CDR3 region has the DNA TGTGCCAGCAGCCTGCAGACGGGTGGCTACACCTTC.

This clonotype came up a few times. The rearrangement joins TRBV28 to TRBJ2-2; D perhaps matches TRBD2 (6 bases). Germline V gene data show CDR1 as MDHEN and CDR2 as SYDVKM. CDR3 size: 14 residues. V lost 2 bases, J lost 7 bases, and 11 bases lay in between. Here the CDR3 DNA reads TGTGCCAGCAGTTTAGGACTAAAGCTCGGGGAGCTGTTTTTT. It codes for CASSLGLKLGELFF.

This clonotype has more than one count but fewer than ten. One end of the junction fails to match germline, which may point to a read error. The V call is TRBV7-9, the J call TRBJ1-2; D call uncertain. Germline lookup yields CDR1 SEHNR and CDR2 FQNEAQ (reference sequence). The CDR3 contains 12 residues. The CDR3 spells CASSFPGRGTAF. CDR3 DNA sequence: TGTGCCAGCAGCTTCCCCGGCCGGGGAACCGCCTTC.

This sequence joins TRBV2 and TRBJ2-1; 7 nucleotides align to TRBD1. Looked up from germline, CDR1 is SNHLY and CDR2 is FYNNEI. This CDR3 is built from 15 residues. V lost 9 bases and J lost 0; bases outside the gene matches: 8. DNA of the CDR3: TGTGCCAGTGGTCAGGGGGTGAGCTCCTACAATGAGCAGTTCTTC. Its protein is CASGQGVSSYNEQFF. The whole variable domain, filled in from reference TRBV2 and TRBJ2-1, reads EPEVTQTPSHQVTQMGQEVILRCVPISNHLYFYWYRQILGQKVEFLVSFYNNEISEKSEIFDDQFSVERPDGSNFTLKIRSTKLEDSAMYFCASGQGVSSYNEQFFGPGTRLTVL.